Below, 2 T cell receptor beta chains from the same sample are listed, as sequenced in a study of graft-versus-host responses after intestinal transplantation. Here immunoSEQ multiplex PCR was the method, and the copy in TCRdb shows in-frame clones only, minus some. Of 43,000 or so clones in the sample, approximately 95% are singletons; the top ten hold 1.6%. The sequences come from PBMCs, collected approximately 350 days after intestinal transplant. All receptors derive from a human patient who received an intestinal transplant, so some T cells may come from the graft donor.

This chain connects TRBV11-3 to TRBJ2-2; TRBD1 might be the D (5 bases). This CDR3 comprises 16 residues. V lost 5 bases and J 6 bases, leaving 19 bases between the germline ends. Germline V gene sequence: CDR1 SGHNT, CDR2 YENEEA. The CDR3 DNA follows: TGTGCCAGCAGCCCCGACCCCAGGGCTCCGTCCGGGGAGCTGTTTTTT. Protein product: CASSPDPRAPSGELFF.

J is TRBJ2-1 and V is TRBV25-1; 10 bases match TRBD2. The CDR3 covers 17 residues. Germline CDR1 reads MGHDK; CDR2 reads SYGVNS. The V and J ends lost 1 base and 9 bases, in that order; junction bases with no gene match: 12. CDR3 region: CASSELNSGRALFEQFF. The CDR3 DNA sequence: TGTGCCAGCAGTGAATTAAACAGCGGGAGGGCCTTATTTGAGCAGTTCTTC.